This T cell receptor (beta chain) was identified in a study of T cell responses to AZD1222 COVID-19 vaccine. V was pared by 5 bases and J by 7 bases, with 11 bases between. CDR3 length: 12 residues. Clones were sequenced by immunoSEQ multiplex PCR, and TCRdb holds only the in-frame ones, with some missing. The repertoire includes 55,000 to 75,000 clones, 80% to 90% of them detected once, and around 5.2% sits in the top ten. The clonotype comes from an adult in good health. The chain combines TRBV12-3 or TRBV12-4 with TRBJ1-1, with D hard to call. The sequenced sample was peripheral blood, obtained on day 0 of AZD1222 vaccination. The CDR3 loop reads CASSNVGGEAFF. The DNA for the CDR3 is TGTGCCAGCAGTAACGTGGGCGGTGAAGCTTTCTTT.